This TCR beta chain comes out of a study of blood T cell repertoires in COVID-19. Background on the study: In each case, the material was cDNA or gDNA derived from T cells, B-cell-depleted T cells, or PBMCs.

Germline assignment: CDR1 SGHRS and CDR2 YFSETQ. This CDR3 region has 14 residues. Trimming left V 4 bases short and J 3 bases short, with 8 bases between. Profiled with immunoSEQ multiplex PCR; TCRdb holds only in-frame clones, not every one. The table has 30,000 to 45,000 clones, about 89% seen once. This clonotype originated in a man aged 50 to 59 with active COVID-19. V and J are TRBV5-1 and TRBJ2-6; possible D gene TRBD1, 5 bases. Specimen: peripheral blood. DNA of the CDR3: TGCGCCAGCAGCCCCCAGGGTGGGGCCAACGTCCTGACTTTC. Amino acid sequence: CASSPQGGANVLTF.